This TCR beta chain was identified during a study of T cell responses to AZD1222 COVID-19 vaccine. About this clone itself: Its cognate antigen is unknown.

Trimming took 6 bases from V and 4 from J, leaving 16 bases between them. CDR1 is MNHEY and CDR2 is SVGAGI in the germline V gene. This CDR3 contains 15 residues. Sequencing used immunoSEQ multiplex PCR; TCRdb keeps in-frame clones, though not all of them. The sample records some 150,000 clones, over 80% being singletons. Study-wide findings and caveats: In all cases, repertoires were sampled only after the peak T cell response. Nearly half of spike-specific TCRs reportedly target unmutated variant regions. Two doses of AZD1222 preceded a rise in Spike-specific TCR breadth and depth.

This TCR came from an adult in good health. V gene TRBV6-5 combines with J gene TRBJ2-1; no clear D. Here the sequenced sample was peripheral blood, taken on day 0 of MenACWY control vaccination. CDR3 in amino acids: CASRSPQTSYNEQFF. The CDR3, as DNA: TGTGCCAGCAGAAGCCCACAAACCTCGTACAATGAGCAGTTCTTC.